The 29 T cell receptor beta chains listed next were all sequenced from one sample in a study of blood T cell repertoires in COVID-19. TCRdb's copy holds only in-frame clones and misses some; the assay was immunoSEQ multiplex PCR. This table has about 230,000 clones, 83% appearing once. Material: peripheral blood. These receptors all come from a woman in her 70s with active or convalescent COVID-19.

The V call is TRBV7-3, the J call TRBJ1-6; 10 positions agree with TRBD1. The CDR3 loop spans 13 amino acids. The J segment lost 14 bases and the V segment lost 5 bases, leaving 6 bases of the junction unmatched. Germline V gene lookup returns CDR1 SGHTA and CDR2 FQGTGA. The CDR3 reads CASSKGQGLSLHF. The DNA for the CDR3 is TGTGCCAGCAGCAAGGGACAGGGGTTATCCCTCCACTTT.

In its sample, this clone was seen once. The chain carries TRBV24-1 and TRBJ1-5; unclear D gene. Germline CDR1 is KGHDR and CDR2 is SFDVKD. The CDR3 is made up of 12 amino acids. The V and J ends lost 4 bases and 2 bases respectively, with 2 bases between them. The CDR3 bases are TGTGCCACCAGTGACGGCAATCAGCCCCAGCATTTT. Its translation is CATSDGNQPQHF.

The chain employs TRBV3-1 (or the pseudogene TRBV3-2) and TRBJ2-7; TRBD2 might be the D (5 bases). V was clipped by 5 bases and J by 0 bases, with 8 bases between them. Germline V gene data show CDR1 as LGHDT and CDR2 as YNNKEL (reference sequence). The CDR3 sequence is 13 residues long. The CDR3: CASSVSASYEQYF. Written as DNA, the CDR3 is TGTGCCAGCAGCGTTAGCGCCTCCTACGAGCAGTACTTC.

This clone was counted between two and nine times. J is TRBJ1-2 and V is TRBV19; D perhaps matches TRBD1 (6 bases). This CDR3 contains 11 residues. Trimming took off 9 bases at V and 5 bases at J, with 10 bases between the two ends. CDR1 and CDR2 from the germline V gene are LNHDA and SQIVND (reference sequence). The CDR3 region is CASPGQYGYTF. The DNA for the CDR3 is TGTGCCAGCCCCGGACAGTATGGCTACACCTTC. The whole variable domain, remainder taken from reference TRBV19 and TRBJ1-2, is DGGITQSPKYLFRKEGQNVTLSCEQNLNHDAMYWYRQDPGQGLRLIYYSQIVNDFQKGDIAEGYSVSREKKESFPLTVTSAQKNPTAFYLCASPGQYGYTFGSGTRLTVV.

The CDR3: CASSLVTGGLNTGELFF. In DNA form, the CDR3 reads TGTGCCAGCAGCTTAGTTACCGGGGGGCTTAACACCGGGGAGCTGTTTTTT. The chain has TRBV7-7 and TRBJ2-2; the D gene is possibly TRBD2 (7 bases). CDR1 is SSHAT, CDR2 FNYEAQ, per germline (reference sequence). The CDR3 is 17 amino acids. The germline V and J ends were trimmed by 1 base and 2 bases, with 14 bases remaining between them.

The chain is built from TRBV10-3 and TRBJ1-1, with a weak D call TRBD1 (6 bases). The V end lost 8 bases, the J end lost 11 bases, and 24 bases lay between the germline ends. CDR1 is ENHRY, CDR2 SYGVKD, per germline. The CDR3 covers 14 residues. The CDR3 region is CAIAPEQGRVRAFF. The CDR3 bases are TGTGCCATCGCCCCGGAACAGGGCAGGGTCCGGGCTTTCTTT.

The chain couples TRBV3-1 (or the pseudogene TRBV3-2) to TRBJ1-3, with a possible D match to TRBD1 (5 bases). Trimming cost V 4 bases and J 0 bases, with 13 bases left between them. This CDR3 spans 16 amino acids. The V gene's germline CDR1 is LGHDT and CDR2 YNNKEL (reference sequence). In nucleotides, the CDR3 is TGTGCCAGCAGCCTGCGGGGGTCCATCTCTGGAAACACCATATATTTT. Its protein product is CASSLRGSISGNTIYF.

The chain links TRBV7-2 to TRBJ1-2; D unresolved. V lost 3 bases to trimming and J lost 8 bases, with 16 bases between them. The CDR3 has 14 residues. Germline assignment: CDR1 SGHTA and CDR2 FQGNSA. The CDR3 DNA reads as TGTGCCAGCAGCTTGGCTAACCCAGGTCGAGGCTACACCTTC. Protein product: CASSLANPGRGYTF.

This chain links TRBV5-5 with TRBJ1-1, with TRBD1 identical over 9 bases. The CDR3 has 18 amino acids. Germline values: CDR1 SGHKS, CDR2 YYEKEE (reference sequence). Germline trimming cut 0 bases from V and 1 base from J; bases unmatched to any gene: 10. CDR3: CASSLVLLPGQGNTEAFF. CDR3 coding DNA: TGTGCCAGCAGCTTGGTATTGCTCCCGGGACAGGGGAACACTGAAGCTTTCTTT.

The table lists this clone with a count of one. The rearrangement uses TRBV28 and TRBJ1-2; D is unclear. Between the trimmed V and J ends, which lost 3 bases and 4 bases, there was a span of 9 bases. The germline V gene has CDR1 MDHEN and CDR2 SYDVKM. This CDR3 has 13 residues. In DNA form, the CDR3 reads TGTGCCAGCAGTTTGGCAGACACCTATGGCTACACCTTC. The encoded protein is CASSLADTYGYTF.

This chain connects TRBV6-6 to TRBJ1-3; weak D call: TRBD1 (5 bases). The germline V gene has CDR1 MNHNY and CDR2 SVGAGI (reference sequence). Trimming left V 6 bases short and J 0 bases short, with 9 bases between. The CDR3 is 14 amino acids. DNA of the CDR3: TGTGCCAGCAGCTATACAGGCTCTGGAAACACCATATATTTT. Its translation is CASSYTGSGNTIYF.

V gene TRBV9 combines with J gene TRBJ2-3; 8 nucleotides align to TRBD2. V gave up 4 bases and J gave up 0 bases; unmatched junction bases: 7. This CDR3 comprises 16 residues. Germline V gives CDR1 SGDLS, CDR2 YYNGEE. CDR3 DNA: TGTGCCAGCAGCCCGAGCGGGGGACAAAGCACAGATACGCAGTATTTT. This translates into CASSPSGGQSTDTQYF. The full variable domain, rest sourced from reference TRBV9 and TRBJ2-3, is DSGVTQTPKHLITATGQRVTLRCSPRSGDLSVYWYQQSLDQGLQFLIQYYNGEERAKGNILERFSAQQFPDLHSELNLSSLELGDSALYFCASSPSGGQSTDTQYFGPGTRLTVL.

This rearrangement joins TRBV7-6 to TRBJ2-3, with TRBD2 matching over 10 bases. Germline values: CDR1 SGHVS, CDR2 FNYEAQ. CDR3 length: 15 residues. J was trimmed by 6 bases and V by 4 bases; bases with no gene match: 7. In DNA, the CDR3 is TGTGCCAGCAGCTCGGGGACTAGCGTAGGGGATACGCAGTATTTT. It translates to CASSSGTSVGDTQYF.

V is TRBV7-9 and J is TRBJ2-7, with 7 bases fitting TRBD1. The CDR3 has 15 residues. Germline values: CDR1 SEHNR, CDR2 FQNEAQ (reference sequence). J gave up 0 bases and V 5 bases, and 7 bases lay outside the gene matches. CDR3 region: CASSSRRQGSYEQYF. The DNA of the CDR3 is TGTGCCAGCAGCAGTCGACGACAGGGCTCCTACGAGCAGTACTTC.

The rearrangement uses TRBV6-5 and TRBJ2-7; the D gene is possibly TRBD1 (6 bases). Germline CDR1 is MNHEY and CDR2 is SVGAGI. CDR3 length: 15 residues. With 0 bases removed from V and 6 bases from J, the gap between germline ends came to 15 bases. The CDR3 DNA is TGTGCCAGCAGTTACTCGAGTGTGGGGGCGGGCGAGCAGTACTTC. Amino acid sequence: CASSYSSVGAGEQYF.

DNA for the CDR3: TGTGCCACCACCGGGGGGCCCTGGGGAAACACCATATATTTT. Translating it yields CATTGGPWGNTIYF. The chain recombines TRBV5-4 with TRBJ1-3, with D perhaps TRBD1 (6 bases). V was clipped by 9 bases and J by 4 bases, with 17 bases between them. This CDR3 region has 14 residues. Germline CDR1 reads SGHNT; CDR2 reads YYREEE (reference sequence).

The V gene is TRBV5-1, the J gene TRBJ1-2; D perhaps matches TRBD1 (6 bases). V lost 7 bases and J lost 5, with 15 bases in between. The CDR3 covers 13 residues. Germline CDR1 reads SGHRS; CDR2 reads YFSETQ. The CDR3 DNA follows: TGCGCCAGCCAAACGACAGGAGGATATGGCTACACCTTC. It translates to CASQTTGGYGYTF.

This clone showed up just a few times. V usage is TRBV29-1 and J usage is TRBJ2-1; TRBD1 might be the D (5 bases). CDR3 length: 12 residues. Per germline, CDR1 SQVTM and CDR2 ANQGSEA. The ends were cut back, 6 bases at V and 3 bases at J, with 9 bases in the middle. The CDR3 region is CSVPRVYNEQFF. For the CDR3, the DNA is TGCAGCGTGCCCAGGGTCTACAATGAGCAGTTCTTC.

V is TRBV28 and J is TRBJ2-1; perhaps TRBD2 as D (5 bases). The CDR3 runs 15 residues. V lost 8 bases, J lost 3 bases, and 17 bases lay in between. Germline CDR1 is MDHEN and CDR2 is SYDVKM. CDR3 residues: CASGLGSDYYNEQFF. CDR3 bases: TGTGCCAGCGGGTTAGGGTCAGACTACTACAATGAGCAGTTCTTC. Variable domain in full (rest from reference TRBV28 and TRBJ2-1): DVKVTQSSRYLVKRTGEKVFLECVQDMDHENMFWYRQDPGLGLRLIYFSYDVKMKEKGDIPEGYSVSREKKERFSLILESASTNQTSMYLCASGLGSDYYNEQFFGPGTRLTVL.

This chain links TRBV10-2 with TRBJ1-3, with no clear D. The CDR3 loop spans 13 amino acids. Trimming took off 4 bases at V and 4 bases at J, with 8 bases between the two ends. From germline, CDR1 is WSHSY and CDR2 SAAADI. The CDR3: CASSVAPGNTIYF. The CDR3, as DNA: TGCGCCAGCAGTGTAGCGCCGGGAAACACCATATATTTT.

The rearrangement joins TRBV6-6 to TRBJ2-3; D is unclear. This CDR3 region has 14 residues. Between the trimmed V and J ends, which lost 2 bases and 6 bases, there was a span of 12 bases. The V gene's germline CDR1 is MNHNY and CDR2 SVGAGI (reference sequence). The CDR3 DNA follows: TGTGCCAGCAGTTACCAGTACTACGACGATACGCAGTATTTT. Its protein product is CASSYQYYDDTQYF.

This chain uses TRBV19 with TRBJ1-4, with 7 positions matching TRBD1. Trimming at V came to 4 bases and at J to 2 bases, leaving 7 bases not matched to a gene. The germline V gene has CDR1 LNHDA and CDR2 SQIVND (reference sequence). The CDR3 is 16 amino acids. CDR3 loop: CASSKALQGTNEKLFF. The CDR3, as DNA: TGTGCCAGTAGTAAAGCCCTACAGGGGACTAATGAAAAACTGTTTTTT.

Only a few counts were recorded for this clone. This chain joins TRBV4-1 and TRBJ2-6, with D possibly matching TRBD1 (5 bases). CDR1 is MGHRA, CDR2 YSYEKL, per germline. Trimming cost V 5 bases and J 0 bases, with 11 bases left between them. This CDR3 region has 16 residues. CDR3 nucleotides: TGCGCCAGCAGCTCTATAGGGGTCTCTGGGGCCAACGTCCTGACTTTC. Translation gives CASSSIGVSGANVLTF.

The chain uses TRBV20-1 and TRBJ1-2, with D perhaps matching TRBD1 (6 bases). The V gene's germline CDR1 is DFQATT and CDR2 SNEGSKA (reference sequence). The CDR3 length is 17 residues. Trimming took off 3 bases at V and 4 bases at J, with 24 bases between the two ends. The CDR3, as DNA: TGCAGTGCTAGTGGAATGGTACCAGGACAGACCAGCTATGGCTACACCTTC. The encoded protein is CSASGMVPGQTSYGYTF.

The CDR3 region is CASRSVGTDNSPLHF. The CDR3, as DNA: TGTGCCAGCAGGAGTGTGGGGACAGATAATTCACCCCTCCACTTT. This rearrangement joins TRBV5-5 to TRBJ1-6; TRBD1 matches 7 bases. V was clipped by 5 bases and J by 5 bases; unmatched bases: 7. The length of the CDR3 is 15 residues. The germline V gene encodes CDR1 SGHKS and CDR2 YYEKEE (reference sequence).

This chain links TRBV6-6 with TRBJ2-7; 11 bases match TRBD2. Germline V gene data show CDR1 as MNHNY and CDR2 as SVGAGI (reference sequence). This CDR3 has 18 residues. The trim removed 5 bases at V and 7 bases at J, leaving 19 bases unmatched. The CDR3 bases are TGTGCCAGCAGTCCCCGACCGGTAGCGGGAGGGCCGTCAGGGGAGCAGTACTTC. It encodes CASSPRPVAGGPSGEQYF.

This chain's CDR3 is CASSEFGSGGKQYF. The CDR3 bases are TGTGCCAGCAGTGAATTTGGTAGCGGGGGCAAGCAGTACTTC. The J gene is TRBJ2-7, the V gene TRBV6-1, with 9 nucleotides matching TRBD2. The V segment lost 2 bases and the J segment 8 bases; nucleotides outside the gene matches: 7. Germline-derived CDR1 and CDR2 are MNHNS and SASEGT. The CDR3 sequence is 14 residues long.

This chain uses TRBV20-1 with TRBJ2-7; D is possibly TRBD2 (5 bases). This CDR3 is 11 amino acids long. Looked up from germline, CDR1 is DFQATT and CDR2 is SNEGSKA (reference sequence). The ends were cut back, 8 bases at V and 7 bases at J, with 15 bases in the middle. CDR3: CSSNRGGEQYF. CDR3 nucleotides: TGCAGTTCAAACCGAGGAGGAGAGCAGTACTTC.

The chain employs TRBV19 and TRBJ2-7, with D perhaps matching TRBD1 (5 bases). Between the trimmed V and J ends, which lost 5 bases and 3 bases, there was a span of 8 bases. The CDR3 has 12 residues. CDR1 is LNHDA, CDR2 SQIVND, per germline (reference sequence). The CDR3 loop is CASSDRSYEQYF. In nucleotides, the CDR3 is TGTGCCAGTAGTGACAGAAGCTACGAGCAGTACTTC.